This TCR beta chain was recorded in a study of vaccination effects on CD4 cells after COVID-19. General observations from the study: No early post-infection timepoints were available in the study, which also included few convalescent patients. Long after vaccination, the clones induced by infection and by vaccine shrank markedly in size.

Antigen-specific CD4+ T cells expanded by the ViraFEST assay with viral peptide pools were then sequenced. After roughly ten days in culture, the CD4+ T cells were isolated. All vaccine recipients tested negative for nucleocapsid antibodies and had never contracted SARS-CoV-2 infection. IL-2 medium took the place of half the medium on both days 3 and 7. Generated by immunoSEQ multiplex PCR, the TCRdb table keeps only in-frame clones and is missing some. The sample has about 24,000 clones; approximately 74% are singletons. In the case of this clone: Its antigen remains unidentified.

Here the sequenced sample was CD4+ T cells from PBMCs cultured with SARS-CoV-2 spike peptides, taken before COVID-19 vaccination. This clonotype was obtained from a human donor who received a COVID-19 vaccine.

In DNA form, the CDR3 reads TGCGCCAGCAGCCTAGCCGGGACTAGCGGGAGAGGTGAGCAGTACTTC. This gives the protein CASSLAGTSGRGEQYF. The J gene is TRBJ2-7, the V gene TRBV5-1, with 14 bases lining up with TRBD2. With V trimmed by 4 bases and J by 7 bases, 10 bases remained unmatched. CDR3 size: 16 residues. CDR1 and CDR2 from the germline V gene are SGHRS and YFSETQ.